This paragraph reports one T cell receptor (beta chain). The sample has other DNA sequences that encode this CDR3 too. The data derive from a study of blood T cell repertoires in COVID-19. In the study overall: Some COVID-19 samples were acute and others convalescent; all came from the United States, Italy and Spain. In each case, the material was cDNA or gDNA derived from T cells, B-cell-depleted T cells, or PBMCs.

Each participant's cohort was designated according to participant-reported clinical history. This CDR3 has 13 residues. With 2 bases removed from V and 3 bases from J, the gap between germline ends came to 9 bases. Germline CDR1 reads GTSNPN; CDR2 reads SVGIG (reference sequence). In the study's own analysis: Reference gene primer amplification in the assay estimated nucleated cell counts. Assay used: immunoSEQ multiplex PCR; TCRdb lists only in-frame clones, some missing. The V and J calls and the clone size are those of that table, but D and trimming were determined from the DNA. Found here are roughly 400,000 clones, roughly nine tenths of them singletons; the top ten hold 1.5% to 2%.

Sequencing was done on a sample of PBMCs or T cells enriched from blood (not recorded which). V usage is TRBV30 and J usage is TRBJ2-3, with a weak D call TRBD2 (5 bases). The TCR was taken from a woman under 40 who had recovered from COVID-19. CDR3 in amino acids: CAWSTGGTDTQYF. Here the CDR3 DNA reads TGTGCCTGGAGTACGGGCGGGACAGATACGCAGTATTTT.